This T cell receptor (beta chain) was identified during a study of vaccination effects on CD4 cells after COVID-19. Study conclusions and caveats: The study got few convalescent patients and did not collect any early post-infection timepoints.

Before sequencing took place, the ViraFEST assay used viral peptide pools to expand antigen-specific CD4+ T cells. Once cultured for 9 to 11 days, the cells underwent separation to obtain CD4+ T cells. Between March and December 2020, the person had a SARS-CoV-2 infection that PCR confirmed. This table comes from immunoSEQ multiplex PCR, and its TCRdb copy is limited to in-frame clones, with some not included. The sample lists around 50,000 clones; 65% to 80% were seen once. A note on this clone: Its specificity is not known.

Sequenced here: CD4+ T cells from PBMCs cultured with HIV peptides, sampled before COVID-19 vaccination. Subset: HIV-1 Nef peptide pool negative control/reference culture. The TCR comes from a human donor who had a prior SARS-CoV-2 infection.

The chain's CDR3 is CATSRDPGTESSYNEQFF. As DNA, the CDR3 is TGTGCCACCAGCAGAGATCCCGGCACAGAAAGCTCCTACAATGAGCAGTTCTTC. The V call is TRBV15, the J call TRBJ2-1; no definite D call. CDR1 is LNHNV and CDR2 is YYDKDF in the germline V gene (reference sequence). The CDR3 has 18 residues. Trimming removed 0 bases at V and 0 bases at J, with 15 bases between. The variable domain in full, with the rest retrieved from reference TRBV15 and TRBJ2-1, is DAMVIQNPRYQVTQFGKPVTLSCSQTLNHNVMYWYQQKSSQAPKLLFHYYDKDFNNEADTPDNFQSRRPNTSFCFLDIRSPGLGDTAMYLCATSRDPGTESSYNEQFFGPGTRLTVL.